The T cell receptor (beta chain) under discussion was sequenced for a study of T cells after yellow fever vaccination. Study-level background: Low-cell-number fractions were prepared with SMART-Seq v4 Ultra Low Input. Points from the study as a whole: Weaker overall was a secondary response that nonetheless peaked faster, on day 5 versus 15.

Germline lookup yields CDR1 SQVTM and CDR2 ANQGSEA. The V gene end was trimmed by 6 bases and the J gene end by 1 base; junction bases not matched to a gene: 7. The CDR3 is 14 residues long. In regard to this clonotype: Antigen specificity is unknown.

Generation of TCR cDNA used 5'RACE template switching (which added a universal primer site and UMIs). MiXCR was run by TCRdb on the 5' RACE reads, yielding one entry per CDR3 protein. The data hold around 340,000 distinct CDR3 sequences, with about 9.5% observed a single time. The source of this sequence is a man younger than 35 who received the YFV17D yellow fever vaccine. The chain couples TRBV29-1 to TRBJ1-1, with 8 nucleotides matching TRBD1. The sequencing used PBMCs, collected on the day of the first yellow fever vaccination. This CDR3 is CSVPGGAGNTEAFF. CDR3 nucleotides: TGCAGCGTCCCAGGGGGCGCGGGGAACACTGAAGCTTTCTTT.